These 13 T cell receptor beta chains share one sample of origin, sequenced in a study of regulatory T cells in long-lasting Graves disease. Arm-PCR of CDR3 regions and iRepertoire HTBI primers were used to build TCR beta libraries. TCRdb reprocessed the multiplex PCR reads via MiXCR and lists one record per CDR3 protein. The data contain roughly 420,000 distinct CDR3 sequences, about 14% of them singletons. The time point is: newly diagnosed GD, antithyroid drugs for less than 3 months. The TCR library was made from RNA that had been extracted from PBMCs in TRIzol. The material was peripheral blood mononuclear cells (PBMCs), obtained at new diagnosis, from a patient treated with antithyroid drugs. These receptors were taken from a female donor with Graves disease.

The chain couples TRBV29-1 to TRBJ2-7, with TRBD2 matching 8 bases. The CDR3 loop spans 15 amino acids. Germline CDR1 SQVTM, CDR2 ANQGSEA. The ends lost 1 base at V and 0 bases at J; junction bases unmatched: 5. The CDR3 spells CSVEGTSTNSYEQYF. For the CDR3, the DNA is TGCAGCGTTGAAGGGACTAGCACCAACTCCTACGAGCAGTACTTC.

There are many counts of this clonotype. The chain is built from TRBV4-1 and TRBJ2-5; no clear D. Germline V lookup: CDR1 MGHRA, CDR2 YSYEKL. CDR3 length: 16 amino acids. Trimming shortened V by 0 bases and J by 5 bases, and 16 bases separated the two germline ends. This CDR3 reads CASSQEETDPRETQYF. The CDR3 nucleotides read TGCGCCAGCAGCCAAGAGGAGACCGACCCGCGGGAGACCCAGTACTTC.

This clonotype was observed a handful of times. V gene TRBV14 combines with J gene TRBJ2-7; D is ambiguous. The CDR3 consists of 12 residues. V was cut by 0 bases and J by 6 bases, with 6 bases left in between. The germline gives CDR1 SGHDN, CDR2 FVKESK. The CDR3, as DNA: TGTGCCAGCAGCCAAGACTTCTCCGAGCAGTACTTC. This sequence encodes CASSQDFSEQYF.

About this clonotype itself: Just one base apart from a much larger clone, this may be a read error. The V and J genes are TRBV3-1 and TRBJ2-3, with TRBD2 matching 8 bases. The CDR3 consists of 18 residues. CDR1 is LGHDT, CDR2 YNNKEL, per germline (reference sequence). J gave up 6 bases and V 8 bases, and 22 bases lay outside the gene matches. CDR3 protein: CASGLRLGHGRADDTQYF. The DNA for the CDR3 is TGTGCCAGCGGCCTAAGATTGGGCCACGGGAGGGCCGATGATACGCAGTATTTT.

This clonotype has just a few counts. The chain carries TRBV7-9 and TRBJ2-1; 9 bases line up with TRBD2. V was pared by 7 bases and J by 7 bases, with 11 bases of the junction left unmatched. The CDR3 sequence is 15 residues long. The germline V gene has CDR1 SEHNR and CDR2 FQNEAQ (reference sequence). The CDR3: CASTRAAGGRNEQFF. In DNA, the CDR3 is TGTGCCAGCACCCGGGCCGCGGGGGGGAGGAATGAGCAGTTCTTC.

This clonotype was counted many times. The V call is TRBV12-3 or TRBV12-4, the J call TRBJ1-2, with a possible D match to TRBD1 (6 bases). CDR3 length: 15 residues. Between the trimmed V and J ends, which lost 2 bases and 6 bases, there was a span of 16 bases. Here the CDR3 DNA reads TGTGCCAGCAGTTTAATGGGTACGGGGGGGCATGGCTACACCTTC. Translating it yields CASSLMGTGGHGYTF.

This clonotype came up once. This chain links TRBV4-3 with TRBJ1-2, with D perhaps matching TRBD1 (5 bases). The CDR3 length is 13 residues. V was shortened by 2 bases and J by 6 bases, with 10 bases between the two germline ends. CDR1 is LGHNA, CDR2 YSLEER, per germline. CDR3 sequence reads: CASSQPGLHGYTF. CDR3 coding DNA: TGCGCCAGCAGCCAACCGGGACTCCATGGCTACACCTTC.

This clonotype was seen at least ten times. J is TRBJ2-5 and V is TRBV6-2 or TRBV6-3, with TRBD2 as a possible D gene (5 bases). Germline assignment: CDR1 MNHEY and CDR2 SVGEGT. The ends were cut back, 2 bases at V and 3 bases at J, with 25 bases in the middle. The CDR3 consists of 19 residues. CDR3 coding DNA: TGTGCCAGCAGTTACCTAACCGGGGTGAGCGGCACGGGAAAAGAGACCCAGTACTTC. Its translation: CASSYLTGVSGTGKETQYF.

This clonotype was seen repeatedly, ten times or more. The chain has TRBV28 and TRBJ2-3; D is uncertain. Per germline, CDR1 MDHEN and CDR2 SYDVKM. Trimming stripped 3 bases from V and 0 bases from J, with 10 bases between. The CDR3 runs to 15 residues. CDR3 bases: TGTGCCAGCAGTTTTCTGGACGGTAGCACAGATACGCAGTATTTT. This translates into CASSFLDGSTDTQYF.

This clonotype was seen at least ten times. This chain links TRBV20-1 with TRBJ2-1, with D maybe TRBD2 (5 bases). The germline V and J ends were trimmed by 6 bases and 8 bases, with 26 bases remaining between them. Per the germline V gene, CDR1 is DFQATT and CDR2 is SNEGSKA (reference sequence). The CDR3 has 16 amino acids. CDR3: CSADGPPNKTSYEQFF. Here the CDR3 DNA reads TGCAGTGCCGACGGTCCACCTAACAAAACTAGTTATGAGCAGTTCTTC.

The J gene is TRBJ1-5, the V gene TRBV6-9, with TRBD1 matching over 11 bases. The CDR3 is made up of 16 amino acids. CDR1 MNHGY and CDR2 SVAAGI come from the germline V gene. The V gene end was trimmed by 3 bases and the J gene end by 4 bases; junction bases not matched to a gene: 5. CDR3 loop: CASSYSGTGGNQPQHF. The CDR3 DNA sequence: TGTGCCAGCAGTTACTCAGGGACAGGGGGGAATCAGCCCCAGCATTTT.

This clonotype was counted between two and nine times. With a much larger clone just one base away, this may be a read error. DNA for the CDR3: TGTGCCAGCACCCGGGGGGTATCCGACGGCGGCTACACCTTC. Protein: CASTRGVSDGGYTF. The chain couples TRBV6-1 to TRBJ1-2; TRBD1 is a possible D gene (5 bases). V was pared by 7 bases and J by 8 bases, with 20 bases between. Germline V CDR1 and CDR2: MNHNS, SASEGT. This CDR3 is built from 14 residues.

In this sample, this clonotype turned up many times. CDR3: CASSEIQRTNTEAFF. DNA for the CDR3: TGTGCCAGCAGTGAAATTCAGCGAACAAACACTGAAGCTTTCTTT. The chain has TRBV6-1 and TRBJ1-1; D gene ambiguous. The CDR3 extends over 15 amino acids. Germline CDR1 MNHNS, CDR2 SASEGT. Trimming took 2 bases from V and 2 from J, leaving 12 bases between them.